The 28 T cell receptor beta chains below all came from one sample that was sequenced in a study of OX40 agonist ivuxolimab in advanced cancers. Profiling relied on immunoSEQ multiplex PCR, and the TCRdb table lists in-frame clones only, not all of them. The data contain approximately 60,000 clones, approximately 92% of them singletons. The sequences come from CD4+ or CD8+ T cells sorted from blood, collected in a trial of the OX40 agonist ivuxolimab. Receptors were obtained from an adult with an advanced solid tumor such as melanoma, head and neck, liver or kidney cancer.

In DNA, the CDR3 is TGTGCCAGCAGCCAAGACGGGGGTGCCTACGAGCAGTACTTC. As protein: CASSQDGGAYEQYF. The gene calls are TRBV4-2 and TRBJ2-7, with D possibly being TRBD2 (6 bases). Germline V gives CDR1 LGHNA, CDR2 YNFKEQ. V was shortened by 0 bases and J by 2 bases, with 8 bases between the two germline ends. CDR3 length: 14 amino acids.

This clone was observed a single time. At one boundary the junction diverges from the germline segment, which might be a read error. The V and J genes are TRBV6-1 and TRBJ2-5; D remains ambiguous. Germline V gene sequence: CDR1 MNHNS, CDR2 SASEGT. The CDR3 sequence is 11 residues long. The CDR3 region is CASREVETQYF. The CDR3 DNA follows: TGTGCCAGCAGGGAAGTGGAGACCCAGTACTTC.

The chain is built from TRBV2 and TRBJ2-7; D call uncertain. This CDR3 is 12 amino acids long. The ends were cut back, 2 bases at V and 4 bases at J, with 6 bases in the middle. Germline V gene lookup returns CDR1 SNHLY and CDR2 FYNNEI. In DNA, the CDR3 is TGTGCCAGCAGTGAAAAGGTGTACGAGCAGTACTTC. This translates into CASSEKVYEQYF.

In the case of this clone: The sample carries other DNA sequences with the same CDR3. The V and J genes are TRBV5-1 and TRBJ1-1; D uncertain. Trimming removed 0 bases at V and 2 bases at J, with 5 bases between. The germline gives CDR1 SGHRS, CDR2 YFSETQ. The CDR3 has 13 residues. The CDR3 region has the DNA TGCGCCAGCAGCTTGGGGGGAAACACTGAAGCTTTCTTT. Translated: CASSLGGNTEAFF. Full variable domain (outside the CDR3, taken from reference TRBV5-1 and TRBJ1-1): KAGVTQTPRYLIKTRGQQVTLSCSPISGHRSVSWYQQTPGQGLQFLFEYFSETQRNKGNFPGRFSGRQFSNSRSEMNVSTLELGDSALYLCASSLGGNTEAFFGQGTRLTVV.

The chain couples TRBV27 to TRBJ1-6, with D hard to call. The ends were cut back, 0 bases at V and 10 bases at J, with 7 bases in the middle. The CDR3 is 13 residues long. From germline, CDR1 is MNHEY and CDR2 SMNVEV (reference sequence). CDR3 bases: TGTGCCAGCAGTTTATCGTCGGGGTCACCCCTCCACTTT. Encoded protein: CASSLSSGSPLHF.

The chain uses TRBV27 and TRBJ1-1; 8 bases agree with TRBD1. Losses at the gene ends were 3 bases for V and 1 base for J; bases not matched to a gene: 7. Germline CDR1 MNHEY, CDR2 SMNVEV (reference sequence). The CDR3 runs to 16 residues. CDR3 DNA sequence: TGTGCCAGCAGTTTCTCGACAGGGGAATGGAACACTGAAGCTTTCTTT. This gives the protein CASSFSTGEWNTEAFF.

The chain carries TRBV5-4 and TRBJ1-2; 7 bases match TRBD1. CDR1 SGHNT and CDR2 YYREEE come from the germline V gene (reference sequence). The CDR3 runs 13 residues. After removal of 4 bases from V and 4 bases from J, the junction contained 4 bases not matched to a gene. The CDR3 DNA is TGTGCCAGCAGCATAGGGACAGTCTATGGCTACACCTTC. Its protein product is CASSIGTVYGYTF.

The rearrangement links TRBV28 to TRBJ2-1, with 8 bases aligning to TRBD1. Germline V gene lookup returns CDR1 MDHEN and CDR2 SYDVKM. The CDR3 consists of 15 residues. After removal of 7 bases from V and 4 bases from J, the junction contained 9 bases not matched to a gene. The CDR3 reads CASTETGVIYNEQFF. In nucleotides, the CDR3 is TGTGCCAGCACCGAGACAGGGGTTATTTACAATGAGCAGTTCTTC.

CDR3 amino acids: CASSTGTGVTEAFF. The CDR3 DNA reads TGTGCCAGTAGTACCGGGACAGGGGTGACTGAAGCTTTCTTT. The chain uses TRBV19 and TRBJ1-1; 10 bases map to TRBD1. The CDR3 spans 14 residues. With V trimmed by 4 bases and J by 5 bases, 4 bases remained unmatched. CDR1 and CDR2 (germline): LNHDA, SQIVND (reference sequence).

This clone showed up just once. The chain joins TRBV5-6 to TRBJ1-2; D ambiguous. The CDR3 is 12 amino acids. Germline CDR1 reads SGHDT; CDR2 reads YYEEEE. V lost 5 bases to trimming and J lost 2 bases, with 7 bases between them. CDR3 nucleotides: TGTGCCAGCAGAACGAGGAACTATGGCTACACCTTC. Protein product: CASRTRNYGYTF.

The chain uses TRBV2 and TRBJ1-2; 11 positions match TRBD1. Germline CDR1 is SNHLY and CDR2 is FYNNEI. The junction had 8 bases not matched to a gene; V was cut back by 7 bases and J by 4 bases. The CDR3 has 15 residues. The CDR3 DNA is TGTGCCAGCACCCCAGGGACAGGGGGTTTCTATGGCTACACCTTC. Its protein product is CASTPGTGGFYGYTF.

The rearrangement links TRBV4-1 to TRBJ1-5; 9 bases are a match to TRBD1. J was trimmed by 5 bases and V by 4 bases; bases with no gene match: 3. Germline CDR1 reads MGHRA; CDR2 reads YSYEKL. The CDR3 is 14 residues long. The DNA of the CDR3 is TGCGCCAGCAGCCCGACAGGGGGGTATCAGCCCCAGCATTTT. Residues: CASSPTGGYQPQHF.

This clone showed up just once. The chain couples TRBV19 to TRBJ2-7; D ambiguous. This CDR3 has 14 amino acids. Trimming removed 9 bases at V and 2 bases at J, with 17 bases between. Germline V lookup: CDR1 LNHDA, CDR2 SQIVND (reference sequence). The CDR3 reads CASSSIMGTYEQYF. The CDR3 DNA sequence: TGTGCCAGCTCTTCCATAATGGGCACCTACGAGCAGTACTTC.

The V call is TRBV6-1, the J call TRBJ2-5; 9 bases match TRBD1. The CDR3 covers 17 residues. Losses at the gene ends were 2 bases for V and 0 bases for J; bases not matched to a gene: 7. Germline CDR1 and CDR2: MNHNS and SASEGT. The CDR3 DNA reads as TGTGCCAGCAGTGAACCGACAGGGGGTCACCACCAAGAGACCCAGTACTTC. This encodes CASSEPTGGHHQETQYF.

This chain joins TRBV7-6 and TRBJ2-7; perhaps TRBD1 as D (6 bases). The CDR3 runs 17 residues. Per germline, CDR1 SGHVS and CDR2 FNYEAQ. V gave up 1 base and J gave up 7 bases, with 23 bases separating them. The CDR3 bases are TGTGCCAGCAGCTTAGGACAGGCACACGGGCCAATGGGGGAGCAGTACTTC. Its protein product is CASSLGQAHGPMGEQYF. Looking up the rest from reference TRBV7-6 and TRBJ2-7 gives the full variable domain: GAGVSQSPRYKVTKRGQDVALRCDPISGHVSLYWYRQALGQGPEFLTYFNYEAQQDKSGLPNDRFSAERPEGSISTLTIQRTEQRDSAMYRCASSLGQAHGPMGEQYFGPGTRLTVT.

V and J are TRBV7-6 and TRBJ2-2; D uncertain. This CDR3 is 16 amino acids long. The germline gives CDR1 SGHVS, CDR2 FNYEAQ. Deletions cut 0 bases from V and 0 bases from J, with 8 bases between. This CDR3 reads CASSLAGFANTGELFF. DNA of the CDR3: TGTGCCAGCAGCTTAGCCGGGTTCGCGAACACCGGGGAGCTGTTTTTT.

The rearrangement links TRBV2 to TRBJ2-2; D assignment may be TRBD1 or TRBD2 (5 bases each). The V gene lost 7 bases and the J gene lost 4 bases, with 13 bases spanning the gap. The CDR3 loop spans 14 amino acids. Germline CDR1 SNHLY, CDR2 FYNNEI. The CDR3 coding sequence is TGTGCCAGCAAGACCGGGACCGCCACCGGGGAGCTGTTTTTT. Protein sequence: CASKTGTATGELFF.

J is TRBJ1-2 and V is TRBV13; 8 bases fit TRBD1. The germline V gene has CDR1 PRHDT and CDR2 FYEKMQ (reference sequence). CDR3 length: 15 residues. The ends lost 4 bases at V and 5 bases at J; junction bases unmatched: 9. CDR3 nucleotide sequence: TGTGCCAGCAGCTATAAGGTGACAGGGGAATATGGCTACACCTTC. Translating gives CASSYKVTGEYGYTF.

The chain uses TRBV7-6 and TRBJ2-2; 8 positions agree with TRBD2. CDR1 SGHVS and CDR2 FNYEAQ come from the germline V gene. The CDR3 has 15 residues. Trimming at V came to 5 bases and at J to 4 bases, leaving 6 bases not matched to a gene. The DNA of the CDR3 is TGTGCCAGCAGCCCTCGGGAGGGCCCCACCGGGGAGCTGTTTTTT. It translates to CASSPREGPTGELFF.

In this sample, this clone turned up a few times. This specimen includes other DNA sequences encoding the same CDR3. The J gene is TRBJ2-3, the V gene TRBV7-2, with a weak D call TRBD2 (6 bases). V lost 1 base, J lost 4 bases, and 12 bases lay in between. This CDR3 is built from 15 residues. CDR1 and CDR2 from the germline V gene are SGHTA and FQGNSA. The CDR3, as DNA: TGTGCCAGCAGCTTAGTAGGCAGGGAGGCAGATACGCAGTATTTT. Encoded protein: CASSLVGREADTQYF.

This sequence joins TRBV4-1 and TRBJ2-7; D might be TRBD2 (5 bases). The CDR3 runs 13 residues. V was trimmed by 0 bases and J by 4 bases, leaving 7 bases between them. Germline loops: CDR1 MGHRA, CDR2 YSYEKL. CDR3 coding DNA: TGCGCCAGCAGCCAAGACGGAGGATACGAGCAGTACTTC. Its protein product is CASSQDGGYEQYF.

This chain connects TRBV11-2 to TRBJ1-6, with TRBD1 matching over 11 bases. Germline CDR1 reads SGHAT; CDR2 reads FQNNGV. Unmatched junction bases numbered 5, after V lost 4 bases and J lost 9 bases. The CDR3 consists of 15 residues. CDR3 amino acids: CASSYGQGARSPLHF. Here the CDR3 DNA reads TGTGCCAGCAGCTACGGACAGGGGGCGCGTTCACCCCTCCACTTT. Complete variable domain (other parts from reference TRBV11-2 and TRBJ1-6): EAGVAQSPRYKIIEKRQSVAFWCNPISGHATLYWYQQILGQGPKLLIQFQNNGVVDDSQLPKDRFSAERLKGVDSTLKIQPAKLEDSAVYLCASSYGQGARSPLHFGNGTRLTVT.

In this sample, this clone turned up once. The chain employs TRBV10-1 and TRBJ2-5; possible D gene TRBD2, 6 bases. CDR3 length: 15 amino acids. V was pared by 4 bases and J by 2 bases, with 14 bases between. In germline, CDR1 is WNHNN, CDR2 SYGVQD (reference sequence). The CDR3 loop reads CASSAGVGGQETQYF. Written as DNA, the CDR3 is TGCGCCAGCAGTGCGGGGGTAGGCGGGCAAGAGACCCAGTACTTC.

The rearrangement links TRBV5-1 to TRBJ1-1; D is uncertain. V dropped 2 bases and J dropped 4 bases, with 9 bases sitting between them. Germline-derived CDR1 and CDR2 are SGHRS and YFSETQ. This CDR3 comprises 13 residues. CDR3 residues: CASSFSGSTEAFF. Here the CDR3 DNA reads TGCGCCAGCAGCTTCTCGGGGTCCACTGAAGCTTTCTTT.

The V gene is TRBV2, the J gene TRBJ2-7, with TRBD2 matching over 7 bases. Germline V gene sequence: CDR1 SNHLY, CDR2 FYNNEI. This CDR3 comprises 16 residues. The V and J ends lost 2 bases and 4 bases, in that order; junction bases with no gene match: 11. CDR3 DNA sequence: TGTGCCAGCAGTGAATTGGGTGGCGGGAGTAAGTACGAGCAGTACTTC. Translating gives CASSELGGGSKYEQYF. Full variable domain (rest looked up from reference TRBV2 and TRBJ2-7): EPEVTQTPSHQVTQMGQEVILRCVPISNHLYFYWYRQILGQKVEFLVSFYNNEISEKSEIFDDQFSVERPDGSNFTLKIRSTKLEDSAMYFCASSELGGGSKYEQYFGPGTRLTVT.

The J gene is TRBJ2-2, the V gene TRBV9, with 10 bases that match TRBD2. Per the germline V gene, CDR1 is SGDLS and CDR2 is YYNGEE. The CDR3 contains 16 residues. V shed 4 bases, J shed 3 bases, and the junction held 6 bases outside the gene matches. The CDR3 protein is CASSQSGGAHTGELFF. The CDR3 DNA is TGTGCCAGCAGCCAAAGCGGGGGGGCGCACACCGGGGAGCTGTTTTTT.

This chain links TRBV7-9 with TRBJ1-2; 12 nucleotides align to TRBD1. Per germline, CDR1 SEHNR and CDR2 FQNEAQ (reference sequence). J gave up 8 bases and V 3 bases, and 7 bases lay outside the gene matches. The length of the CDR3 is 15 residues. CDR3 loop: CASSFFRDRGPGYTF. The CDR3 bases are TGTGCCAGCAGCTTCTTCCGGGACAGGGGGCCAGGCTACACCTTC.

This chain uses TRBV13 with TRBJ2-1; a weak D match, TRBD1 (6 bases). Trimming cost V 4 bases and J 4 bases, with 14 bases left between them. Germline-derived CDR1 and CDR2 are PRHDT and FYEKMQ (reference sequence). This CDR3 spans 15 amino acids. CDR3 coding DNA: TGTGCCAGCAGCTCAGTCGACAGGAGATACAATGAGCAGTTCTTC. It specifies CASSSVDRRYNEQFF.